This T cell receptor beta chain was identified during a study of CD8 T cells in ankylosing spondylitis. With molecular barcodes, quantitative 5'-RACE was used to make the TCR beta libraries. TCRdb processed the 5' RACE reads anew with MiXCR; each CDR3 protein has one entry. The data contain 250,000 to 350,000 distinct CDR3 sequences, 15% to 20% of them seen just once; the ten biggest clones take up 7.8%. Study results and limitations: Disease-linked clones, CD8+, were relatively rare in peripheral blood. Reports of some motif variants in reactive arthritis synovial fluid and blood predate this one. Ankylosing spondylitis blood appeared to be characterized by a TCR beta motif of several highly homologous variants.

The CDR3 has 16 residues. The V end lost 3 bases, the J end lost 2 bases, and 14 bases lay between the germline ends. Germline loops: CDR1 SGHDN, CDR2 FVKESK. This clonotype was seen only a few times. Its antigen is still unknown. The chain carries TRBV14 and TRBJ2-1, with a weak D call TRBD2 (6 bases). Material: blood, either unsorted or a sorted T cell fraction (not recorded which). The origin of this receptor is a male donor with ankylosing spondylitis or in good health (not recorded which). CDR3 nucleotide sequence: TGTGCCAGCAGCCACAAGCAGGGACTCCCCTACAATGAGCAGTTCTTC. Translation gives CASSHKQGLPYNEQFF.